This record looks at one TCR beta chain sequence and its context. The data were taken from a study of cytomegalovirus exposure and HLA in healthy donors. Researchers ran the PCR with 60 Vbeta and 13 Jbeta primers. Generated by immunoSEQ multiplex PCR, the TCRdb table keeps only in-frame clones and is missing some. The profile shows fewer than 90,000 clones, less than 85% of them singletons. This clonotype was obtained from a woman aged 45-60 years in good health and CMV-seropositive. The sample comprised PBMCs.

CDR3 residues: CASSLDATTSTDTQYF. The DNA of the CDR3 is TGCGCCAGCAGCTTGGACGCGACAACTAGCACAGATACGCAGTATTTT. The gene calls are TRBV5-1 and TRBJ2-3, with D unclear. Germline V lookup: CDR1 SGHRS, CDR2 YFSETQ. The CDR3 covers 16 residues. The V end was cut by 0 bases, the J end by 0 bases, with 11 bases between.